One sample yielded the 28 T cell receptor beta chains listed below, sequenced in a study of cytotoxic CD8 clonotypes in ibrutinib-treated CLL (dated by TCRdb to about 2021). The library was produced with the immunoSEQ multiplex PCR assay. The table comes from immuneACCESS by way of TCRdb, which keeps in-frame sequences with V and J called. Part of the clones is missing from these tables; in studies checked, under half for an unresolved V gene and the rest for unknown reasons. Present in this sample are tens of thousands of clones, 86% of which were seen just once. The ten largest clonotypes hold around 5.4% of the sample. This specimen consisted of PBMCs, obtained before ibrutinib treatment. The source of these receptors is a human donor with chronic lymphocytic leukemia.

The chain's CDR3 is CASSQWTSGNEQFF. The CDR3, as DNA: TGTGCCAGCAGCCAATGGACTAGCGGGAATGAGCAGTTCTTC. This chain uses TRBV9 with TRBJ2-1; 11 positions match TRBD2. The CDR3 has 14 residues. The V segment lost 4 bases and the J segment 7 bases; nucleotides outside the gene matches: 4. Germline V CDR1 and CDR2: SGDLS, YYNGEE.

CDR3 bases: TGTGCCAGCACCAAACGGAGGGAAACCAAAAACATTCAGTACTTC. This encodes CASTKRRETKNIQYF. The J gene is TRBJ2-4, the V gene TRBV6-5, with D possibly being TRBD2 (6 bases). There are 15 residues in the CDR3. Germline values: CDR1 MNHEY, CDR2 SVGAGI. Between the trimmed V and J ends, which lost 7 bases and 2 bases, there was a span of 15 bases.

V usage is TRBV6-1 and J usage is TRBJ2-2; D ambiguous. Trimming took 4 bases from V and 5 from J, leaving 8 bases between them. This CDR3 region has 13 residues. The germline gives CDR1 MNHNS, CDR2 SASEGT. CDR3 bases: TGTGCCAGCAGTGCGATTAGTACCGGGGAGCTGTTTTTT. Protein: CASSAISTGELFF.

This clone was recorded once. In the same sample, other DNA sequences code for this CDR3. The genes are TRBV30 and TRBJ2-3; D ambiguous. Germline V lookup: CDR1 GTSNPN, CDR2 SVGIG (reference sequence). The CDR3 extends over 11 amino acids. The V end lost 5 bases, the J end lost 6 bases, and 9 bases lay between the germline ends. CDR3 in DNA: TGTGCCTGGGGGGTGGCGGATACGCAGTATTTT. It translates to CAWGVADTQYF.

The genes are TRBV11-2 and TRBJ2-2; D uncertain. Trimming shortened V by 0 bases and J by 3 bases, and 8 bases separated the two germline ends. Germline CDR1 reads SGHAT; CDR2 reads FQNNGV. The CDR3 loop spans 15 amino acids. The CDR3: CASSLEPRDTGELFF. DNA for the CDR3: TGTGCCAGCAGCTTAGAGCCTCGCGACACCGGGGAGCTGTTTTTT.

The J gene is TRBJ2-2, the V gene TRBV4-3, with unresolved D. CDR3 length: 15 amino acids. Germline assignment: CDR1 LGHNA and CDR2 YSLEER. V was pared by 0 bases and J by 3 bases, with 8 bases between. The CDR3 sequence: CASSQDYGYTGELFF. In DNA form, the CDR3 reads TGCGCCAGCAGCCAAGATTACGGCTACACCGGGGAGCTGTTTTTT.

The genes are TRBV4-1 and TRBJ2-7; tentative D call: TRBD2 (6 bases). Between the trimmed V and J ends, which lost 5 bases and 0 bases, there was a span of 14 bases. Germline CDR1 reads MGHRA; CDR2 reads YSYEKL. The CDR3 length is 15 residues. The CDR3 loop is CASSSERASSYEQYF. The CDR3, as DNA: TGCGCCAGCAGCTCAGAGCGGGCAAGCTCCTACGAGCAGTACTTC.

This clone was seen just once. The CDR3 sequence is CASSGTSGTDNEQFF. CDR3 nucleotide sequence: TGTGCCAGCAGCGGGACTAGCGGGACTGACAATGAGCAGTTCTTC. The chain uses TRBV5-4 and TRBJ2-1; 13 nucleotides align to TRBD2. With V trimmed by 4 bases and J by 5 bases, 3 bases remained unmatched. Germline CDR1 SGHNT, CDR2 YYREEE (reference sequence). This CDR3 has 15 residues.

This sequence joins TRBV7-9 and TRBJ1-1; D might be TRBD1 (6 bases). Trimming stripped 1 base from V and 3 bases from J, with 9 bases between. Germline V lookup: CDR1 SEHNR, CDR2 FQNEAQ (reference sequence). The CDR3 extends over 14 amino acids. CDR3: CASSLGQADTEAFF. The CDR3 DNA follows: TGTGCCAGCAGCTTAGGACAGGCGGACACTGAAGCTTTCTTT.

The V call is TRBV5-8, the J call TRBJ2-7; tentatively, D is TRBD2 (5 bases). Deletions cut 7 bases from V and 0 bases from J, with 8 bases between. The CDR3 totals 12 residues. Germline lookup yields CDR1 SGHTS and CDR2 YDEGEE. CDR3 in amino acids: CASSRGSYEQYF. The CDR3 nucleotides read TGTGCCAGCTCCCGGGGCTCCTACGAGCAGTACTTC.

As DNA, the CDR3 is TGTGCCAGTAGCTTAGTTCTGGGCACTGAAGCTTTCTTT. It yields the protein CASSLVLGTEAFF. This chain connects TRBV19 to TRBJ1-1; D uncertain. Trimming removed 6 bases from V and 4 bases from J, with 12 bases in between. CDR1 is LNHDA, CDR2 SQIVND, per germline (reference sequence). The CDR3 contains 13 residues.

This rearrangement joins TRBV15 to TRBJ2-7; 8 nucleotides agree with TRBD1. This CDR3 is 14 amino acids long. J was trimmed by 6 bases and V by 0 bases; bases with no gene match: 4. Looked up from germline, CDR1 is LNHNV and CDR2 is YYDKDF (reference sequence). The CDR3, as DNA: TGTGCCACCAGCAGAGATCAGGGGGCGGGCGAGCAGTACTTC. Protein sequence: CATSRDQGAGEQYF.

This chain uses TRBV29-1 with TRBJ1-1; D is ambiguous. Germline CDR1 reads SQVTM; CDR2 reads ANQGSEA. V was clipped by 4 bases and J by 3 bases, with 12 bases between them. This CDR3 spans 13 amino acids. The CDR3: CSVVSALYTEAFF. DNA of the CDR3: TGCAGCGTTGTATCGGCGTTGTACACTGAAGCTTTCTTT.

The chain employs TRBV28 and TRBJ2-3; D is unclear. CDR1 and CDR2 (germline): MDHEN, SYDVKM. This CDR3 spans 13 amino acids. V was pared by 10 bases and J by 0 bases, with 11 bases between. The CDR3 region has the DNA TGTGCCACCCAAACCGGAAGCACAGATACGCAGTATTTT. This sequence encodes CATQTGSTDTQYF.

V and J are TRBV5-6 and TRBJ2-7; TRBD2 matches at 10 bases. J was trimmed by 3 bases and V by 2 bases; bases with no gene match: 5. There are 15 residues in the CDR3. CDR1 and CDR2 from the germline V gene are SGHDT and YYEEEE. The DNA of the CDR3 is TGTGCCAGCAGCTTTATAGCGGGAGGACTCTACGAGCAGTACTTC. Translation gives CASSFIAGGLYEQYF.

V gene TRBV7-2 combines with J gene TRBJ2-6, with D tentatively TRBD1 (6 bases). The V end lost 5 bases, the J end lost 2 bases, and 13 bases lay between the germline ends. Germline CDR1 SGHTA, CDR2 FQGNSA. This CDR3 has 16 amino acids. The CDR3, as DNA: TGTGCCAGCAGCCGTACTCAGGGGCCTGGGGCCAACGTCCTGACTTTC. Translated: CASSRTQGPGANVLTF.

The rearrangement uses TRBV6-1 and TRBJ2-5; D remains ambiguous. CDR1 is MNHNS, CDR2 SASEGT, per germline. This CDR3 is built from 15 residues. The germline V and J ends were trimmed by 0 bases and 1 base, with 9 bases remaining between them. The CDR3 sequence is CASSEAASLQETQYF. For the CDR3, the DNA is TGTGCCAGCAGTGAAGCTGCATCCCTCCAAGAGACCCAGTACTTC.

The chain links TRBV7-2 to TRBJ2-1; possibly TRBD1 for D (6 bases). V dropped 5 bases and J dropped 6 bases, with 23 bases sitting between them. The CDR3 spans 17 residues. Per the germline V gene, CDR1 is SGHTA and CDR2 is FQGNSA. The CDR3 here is CASSEGGGAYLTNEQFF. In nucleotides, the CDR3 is TGTGCCAGCAGCGAAGGTGGGGGCGCTTATCTTACCAATGAGCAGTTCTTC.

In nucleotides, the CDR3 is TGTGCCAGCAGTTTATCCGGCGCGGGGAATGAAAAACTGTTTTTT. It codes for CASSLSGAGNEKLFF. The chain recombines TRBV27 with TRBJ1-4, with D uncertain. Per the germline V gene, CDR1 is MNHEY and CDR2 is SMNVEV (reference sequence). The CDR3 is 15 residues long. Trimming shortened V by 0 bases and J by 5 bases, and 10 bases separated the two germline ends.

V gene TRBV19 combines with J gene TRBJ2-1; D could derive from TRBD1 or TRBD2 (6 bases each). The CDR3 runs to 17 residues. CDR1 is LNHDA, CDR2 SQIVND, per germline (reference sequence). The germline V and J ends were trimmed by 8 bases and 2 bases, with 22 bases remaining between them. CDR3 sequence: CASHGGPGASPYNEQFF. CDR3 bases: TGTGCCAGTCACGGAGGGCCGGGGGCATCGCCCTACAATGAGCAGTTCTTC.

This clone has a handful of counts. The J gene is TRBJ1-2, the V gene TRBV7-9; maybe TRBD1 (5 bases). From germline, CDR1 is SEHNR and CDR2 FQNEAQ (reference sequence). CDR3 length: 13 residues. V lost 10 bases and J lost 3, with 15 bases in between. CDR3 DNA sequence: TGTGCCACCCTCACCGGGACGGACTATGGCTACACCTTC. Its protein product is CATLTGTDYGYTF.

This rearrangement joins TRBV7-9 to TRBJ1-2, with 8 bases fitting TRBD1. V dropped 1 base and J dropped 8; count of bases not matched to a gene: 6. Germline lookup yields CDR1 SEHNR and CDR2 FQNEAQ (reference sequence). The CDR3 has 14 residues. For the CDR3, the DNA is TGTGCCAGCAGCTTAGTTGGACAGGGAGGAGGCTACACCTTC. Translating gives CASSLVGQGGGYTF.

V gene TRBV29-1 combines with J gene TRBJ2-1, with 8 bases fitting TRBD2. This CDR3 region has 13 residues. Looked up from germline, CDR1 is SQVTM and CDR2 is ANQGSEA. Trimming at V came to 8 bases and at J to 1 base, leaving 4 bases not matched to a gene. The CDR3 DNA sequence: TGCAGCTCGGCGGGAGGATCCTACAATGAGCAGTTCTTC. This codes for CSSAGGSYNEQFF.

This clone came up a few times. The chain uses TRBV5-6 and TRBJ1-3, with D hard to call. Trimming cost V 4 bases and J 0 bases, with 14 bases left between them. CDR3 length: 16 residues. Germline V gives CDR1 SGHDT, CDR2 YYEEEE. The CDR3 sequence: CASSRQLHFSGNTIYF. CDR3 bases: TGTGCCAGCAGCCGACAATTACACTTCTCTGGAAACACCATATATTTT.

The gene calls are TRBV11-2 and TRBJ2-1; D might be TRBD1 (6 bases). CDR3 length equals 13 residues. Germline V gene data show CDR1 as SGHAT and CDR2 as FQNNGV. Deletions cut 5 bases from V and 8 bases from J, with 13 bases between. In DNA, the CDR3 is TGTGCCAGCAGCCTACAACAGGGCGATGAGCAGTTCTTC. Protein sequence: CASSLQQGDEQFF.

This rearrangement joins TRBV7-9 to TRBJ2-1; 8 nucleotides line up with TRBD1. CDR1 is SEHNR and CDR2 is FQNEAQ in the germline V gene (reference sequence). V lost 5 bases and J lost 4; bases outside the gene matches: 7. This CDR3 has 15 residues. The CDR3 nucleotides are TGTGCCAGCAGCAATCGGGACAGGAGATACAATGAGCAGTTCTTC. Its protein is CASSNRDRRYNEQFF.

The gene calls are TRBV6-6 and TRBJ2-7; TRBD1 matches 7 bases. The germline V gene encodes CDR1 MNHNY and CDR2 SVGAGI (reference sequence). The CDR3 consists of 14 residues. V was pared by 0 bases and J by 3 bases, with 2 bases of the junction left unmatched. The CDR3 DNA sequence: TGTGCCAGCAGTTACTCGGGACAGCACTACGAGCAGTACTTC. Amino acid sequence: CASSYSGQHYEQYF.

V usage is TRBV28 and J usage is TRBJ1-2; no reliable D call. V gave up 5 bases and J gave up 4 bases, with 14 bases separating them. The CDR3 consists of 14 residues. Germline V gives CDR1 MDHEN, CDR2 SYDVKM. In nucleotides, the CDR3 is TGTGCCAGCAGTAAAAACGGACTACCCTATGGCTACACCTTC. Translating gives CASSKNGLPYGYTF.